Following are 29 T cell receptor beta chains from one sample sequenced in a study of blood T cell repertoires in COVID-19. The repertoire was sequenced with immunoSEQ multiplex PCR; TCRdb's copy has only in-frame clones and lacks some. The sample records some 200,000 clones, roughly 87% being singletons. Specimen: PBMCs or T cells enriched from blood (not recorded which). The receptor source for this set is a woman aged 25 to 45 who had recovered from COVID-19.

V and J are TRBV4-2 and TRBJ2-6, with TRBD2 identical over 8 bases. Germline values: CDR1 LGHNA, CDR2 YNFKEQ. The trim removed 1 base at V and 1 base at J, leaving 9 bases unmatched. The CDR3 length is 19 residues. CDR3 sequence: CASSQAGTRTRSGANVLTF. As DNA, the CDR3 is TGTGCCAGCAGCCAAGCCGGGACTAGAACGAGGTCTGGGGCCAACGTCCTGACTTTC.

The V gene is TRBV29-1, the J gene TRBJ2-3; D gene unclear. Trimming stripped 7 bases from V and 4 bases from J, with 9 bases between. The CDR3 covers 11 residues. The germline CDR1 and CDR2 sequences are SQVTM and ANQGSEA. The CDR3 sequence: CSALEPDTQYF. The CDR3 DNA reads TGCAGCGCATTAGAACCAGATACGCAGTATTTT.

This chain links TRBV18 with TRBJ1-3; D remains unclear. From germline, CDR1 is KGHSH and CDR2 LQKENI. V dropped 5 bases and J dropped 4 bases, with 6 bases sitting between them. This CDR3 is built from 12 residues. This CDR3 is CASSDKGNTIYF. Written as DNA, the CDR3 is TGTGCCAGCTCAGACAAAGGAAACACCATATATTTT.

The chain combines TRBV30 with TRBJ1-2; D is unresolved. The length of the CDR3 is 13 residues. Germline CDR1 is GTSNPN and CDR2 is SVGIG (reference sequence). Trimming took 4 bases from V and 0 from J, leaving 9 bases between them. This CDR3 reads CAWTGLANYGYTF. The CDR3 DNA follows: TGTGCCTGGACAGGTCTCGCTAACTATGGCTACACCTTC.

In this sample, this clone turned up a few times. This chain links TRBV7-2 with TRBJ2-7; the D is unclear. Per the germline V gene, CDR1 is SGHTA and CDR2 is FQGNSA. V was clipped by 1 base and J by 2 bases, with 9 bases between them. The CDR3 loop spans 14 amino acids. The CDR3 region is CASSLGYSAYEQYF. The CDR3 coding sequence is TGTGCCAGCAGCTTAGGGTATTCGGCCTACGAGCAGTACTTC.

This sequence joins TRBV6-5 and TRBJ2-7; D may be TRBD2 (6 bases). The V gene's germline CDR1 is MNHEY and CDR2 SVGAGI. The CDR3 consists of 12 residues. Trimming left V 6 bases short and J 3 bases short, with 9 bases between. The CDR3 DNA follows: TGTGCCAGCAGCCAGGGACTCTACGAGCAGTACTTC. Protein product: CASSQGLYEQYF.

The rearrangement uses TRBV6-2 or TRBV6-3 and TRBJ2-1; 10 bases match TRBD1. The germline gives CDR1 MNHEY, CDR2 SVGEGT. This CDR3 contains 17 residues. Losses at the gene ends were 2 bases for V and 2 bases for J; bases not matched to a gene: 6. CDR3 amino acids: CASSYRATGGPYNEQFF. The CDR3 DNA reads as TGTGCCAGCAGTTACCGGGCGACAGGGGGCCCCTACAATGAGCAGTTCTTC.

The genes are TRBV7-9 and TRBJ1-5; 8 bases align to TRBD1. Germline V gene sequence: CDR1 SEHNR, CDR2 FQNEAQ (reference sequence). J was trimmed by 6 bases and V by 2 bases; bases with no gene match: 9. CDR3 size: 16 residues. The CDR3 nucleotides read TGTGCCAGCAGCTTAATGACAGGGGCAGGGGGTCAGCCCCAGCATTTT. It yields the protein CASSLMTGAGGQPQHF.

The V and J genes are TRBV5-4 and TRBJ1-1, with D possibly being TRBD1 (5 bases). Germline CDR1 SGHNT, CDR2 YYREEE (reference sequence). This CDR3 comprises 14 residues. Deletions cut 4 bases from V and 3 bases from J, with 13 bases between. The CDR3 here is CASSGVGGYTEAFF. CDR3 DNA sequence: TGTGCCAGCAGCGGGGTCGGGGGGTACACTGAAGCTTTCTTT.

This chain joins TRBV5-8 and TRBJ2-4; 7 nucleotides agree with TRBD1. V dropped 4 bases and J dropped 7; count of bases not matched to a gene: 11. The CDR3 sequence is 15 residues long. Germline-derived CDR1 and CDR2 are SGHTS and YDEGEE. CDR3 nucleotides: TGTGCCAGCAGCCTCGGGACAGCAGTTCGGAACATTCAGTACTTC. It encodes CASSLGTAVRNIQYF.

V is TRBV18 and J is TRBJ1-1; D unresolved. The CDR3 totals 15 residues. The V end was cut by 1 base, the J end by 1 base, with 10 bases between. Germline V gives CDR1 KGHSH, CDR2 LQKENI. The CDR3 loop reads CASSPLEGPNTEAFF. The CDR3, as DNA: TGTGCCAGCTCACCACTGGAGGGTCCGAACACTGAAGCTTTCTTT.

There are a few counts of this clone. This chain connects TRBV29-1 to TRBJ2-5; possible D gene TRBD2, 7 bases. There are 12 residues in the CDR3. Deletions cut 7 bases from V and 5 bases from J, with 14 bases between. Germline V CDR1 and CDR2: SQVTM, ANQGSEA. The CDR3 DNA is TGCAGCGCGAGGGGGGGGGCGGAGACCCAGTACTTC. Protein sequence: CSARGGAETQYF.

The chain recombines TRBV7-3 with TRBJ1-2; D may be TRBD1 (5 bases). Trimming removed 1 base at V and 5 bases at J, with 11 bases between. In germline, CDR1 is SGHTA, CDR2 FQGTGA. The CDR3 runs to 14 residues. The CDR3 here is CASSLSGAGYGYTF. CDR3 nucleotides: TGTGCCAGCAGCTTAAGCGGGGCGGGGTATGGCTACACCTTC. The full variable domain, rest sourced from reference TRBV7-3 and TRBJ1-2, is GAGVSQTPSNKVTEKGKYVELRCDPISGHTALYWYRQSLGQGPEFLIYFQGTGAADDSGLPNDRFFAVRPEGSVSTLKIQRTERGDSAVYLCASSLSGAGYGYTFGSGTRLTVV.

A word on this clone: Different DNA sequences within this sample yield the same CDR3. The chain's CDR3 is CASSVSQNTEAFF. The CDR3 bases are TGTGCCAGCAGCGTAAGCCAGAACACTGAAGCTTTCTTT. The genes are TRBV9 and TRBJ1-1, with no clear D. The CDR3 length is 13 residues. Germline-derived CDR1 and CDR2 are SGDLS and YYNGEE. V shed 1 base and J shed 1 base, with 5 bases lying between them.

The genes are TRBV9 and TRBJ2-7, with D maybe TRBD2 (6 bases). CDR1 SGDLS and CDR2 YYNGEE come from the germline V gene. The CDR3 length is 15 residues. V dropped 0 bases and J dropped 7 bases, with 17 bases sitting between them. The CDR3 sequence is CASSVDSGVSEEQYF. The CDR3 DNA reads TGTGCCAGCAGCGTAGACTCGGGAGTCTCTGAGGAGCAGTACTTC.

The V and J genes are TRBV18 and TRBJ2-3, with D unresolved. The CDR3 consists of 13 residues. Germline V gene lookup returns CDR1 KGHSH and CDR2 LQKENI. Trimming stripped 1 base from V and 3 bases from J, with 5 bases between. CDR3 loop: CASSPQSTDTQYF. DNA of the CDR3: TGTGCCAGCTCACCACAGAGTACAGATACGCAGTATTTT.

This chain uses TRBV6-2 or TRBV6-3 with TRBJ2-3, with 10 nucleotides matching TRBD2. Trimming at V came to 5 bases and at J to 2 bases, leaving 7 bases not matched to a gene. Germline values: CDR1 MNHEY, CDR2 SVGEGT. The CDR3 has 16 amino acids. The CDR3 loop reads CASSPSGRALTDTQYF. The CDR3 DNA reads TGTGCCAGCAGTCCAAGCGGGAGGGCCCTCACAGATACGCAGTATTTT.

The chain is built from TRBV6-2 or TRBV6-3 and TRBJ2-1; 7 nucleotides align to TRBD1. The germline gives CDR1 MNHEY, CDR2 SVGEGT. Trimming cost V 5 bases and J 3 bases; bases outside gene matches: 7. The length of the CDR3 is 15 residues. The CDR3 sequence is CASSPSGGIYNEQFF. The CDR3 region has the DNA TGTGCCAGCAGTCCCTCAGGGGGTATCTACAATGAGCAGTTCTTC.

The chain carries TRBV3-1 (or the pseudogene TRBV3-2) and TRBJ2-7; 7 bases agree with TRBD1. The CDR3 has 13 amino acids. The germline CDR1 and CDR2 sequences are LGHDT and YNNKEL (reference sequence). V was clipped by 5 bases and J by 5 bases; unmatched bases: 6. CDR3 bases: TGTGCCAGCAGCGTAGGGACAGCCGACGAGCAGTACTTC. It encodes CASSVGTADEQYF.

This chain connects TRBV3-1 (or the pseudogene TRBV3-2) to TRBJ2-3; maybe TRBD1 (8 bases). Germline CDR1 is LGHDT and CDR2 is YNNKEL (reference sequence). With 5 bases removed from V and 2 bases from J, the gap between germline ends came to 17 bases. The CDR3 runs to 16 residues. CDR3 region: CASSRGGQDFTDTQYF. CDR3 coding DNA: TGTGCCAGCAGCAGGGGGGGACAGGATTTCACAGATACGCAGTATTTT.

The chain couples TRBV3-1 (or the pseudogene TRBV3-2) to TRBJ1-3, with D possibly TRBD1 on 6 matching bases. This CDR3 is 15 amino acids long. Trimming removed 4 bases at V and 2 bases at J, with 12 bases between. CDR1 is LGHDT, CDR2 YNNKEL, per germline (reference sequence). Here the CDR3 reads CASSPVAGAGNTIYF. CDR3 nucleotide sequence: TGTGCCAGCAGCCCCGTGGCAGGGGCTGGAAACACCATATATTTT.

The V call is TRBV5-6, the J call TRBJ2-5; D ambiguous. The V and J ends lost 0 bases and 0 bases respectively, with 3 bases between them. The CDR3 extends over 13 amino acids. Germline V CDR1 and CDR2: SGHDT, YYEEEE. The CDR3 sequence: CASSLAYQETQYF. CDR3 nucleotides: TGTGCCAGCAGCTTGGCCTACCAAGAGACCCAGTACTTC.

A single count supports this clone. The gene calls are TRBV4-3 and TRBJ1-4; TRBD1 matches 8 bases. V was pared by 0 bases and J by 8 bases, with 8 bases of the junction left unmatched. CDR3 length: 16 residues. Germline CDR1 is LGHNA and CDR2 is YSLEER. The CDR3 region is CASSQDGTGGEEKLFF. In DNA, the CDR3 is TGCGCCAGCAGCCAAGATGGGACAGGAGGAGAAGAAAAACTGTTTTTT.

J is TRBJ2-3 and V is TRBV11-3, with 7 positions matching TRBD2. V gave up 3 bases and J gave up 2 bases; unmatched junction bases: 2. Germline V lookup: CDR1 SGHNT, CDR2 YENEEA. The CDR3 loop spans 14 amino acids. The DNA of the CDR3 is TGTGCCAGCAGCTTCGGGGGGACCACAGATACGCAGTATTTT. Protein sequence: CASSFGGTTDTQYF. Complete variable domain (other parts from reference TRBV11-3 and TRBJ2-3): EAGVVQSPRYKIIEKKQPVAFWCNPISGHNTLYWYLQNLGQGPELLIRYENEEAVDDSQLPKDRFSAERLKGVDSTLKIQPAELGDSAVYLCASSFGGTTDTQYFGPGTRLTVL.

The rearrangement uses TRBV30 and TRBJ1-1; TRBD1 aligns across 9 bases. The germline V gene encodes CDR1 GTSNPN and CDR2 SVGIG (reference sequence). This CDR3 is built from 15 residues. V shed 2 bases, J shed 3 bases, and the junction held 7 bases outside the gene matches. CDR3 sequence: CAWSLMGQGDTEAFF. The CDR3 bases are TGTGCCTGGAGTCTAATGGGACAGGGTGACACTGAAGCTTTCTTT.

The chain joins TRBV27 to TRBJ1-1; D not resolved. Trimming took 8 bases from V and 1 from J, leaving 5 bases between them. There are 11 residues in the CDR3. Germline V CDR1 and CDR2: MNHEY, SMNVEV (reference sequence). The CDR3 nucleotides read TGTGCCAGCGGGAGGAACACTGAAGCTTTCTTT. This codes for CASGRNTEAFF.

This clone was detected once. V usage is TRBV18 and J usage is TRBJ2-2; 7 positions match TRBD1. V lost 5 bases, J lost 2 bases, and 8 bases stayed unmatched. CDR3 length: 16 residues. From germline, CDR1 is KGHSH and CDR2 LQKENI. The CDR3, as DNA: TGTGCCAGCTCAGCCCTAACAGGGGTTAACACCGGGGAGCTGTTTTTT. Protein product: CASSALTGVNTGELFF.

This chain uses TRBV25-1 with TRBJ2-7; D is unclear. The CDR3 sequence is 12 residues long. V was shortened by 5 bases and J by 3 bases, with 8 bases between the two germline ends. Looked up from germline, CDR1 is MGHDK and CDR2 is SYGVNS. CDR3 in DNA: TGTGCCAGCAGTTCCCTTCTCTACGAGCAGTACTTC. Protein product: CASSSLLYEQYF.

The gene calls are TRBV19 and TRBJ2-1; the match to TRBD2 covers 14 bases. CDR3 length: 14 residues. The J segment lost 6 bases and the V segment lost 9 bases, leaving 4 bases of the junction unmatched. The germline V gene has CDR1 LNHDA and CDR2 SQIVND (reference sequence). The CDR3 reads CASRGLAGVNEQFF. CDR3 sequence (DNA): TGTGCCAGCAGGGGACTAGCGGGAGTCAATGAGCAGTTCTTC.